A selection of T cell receptor beta chains follows, all from one sample in a study of T cell repertoires in ileal Crohn's disease. Some clones are missing from TCRdb's copy, which holds only in-frame ones; the method was immunoSEQ multiplex PCR. The sample includes 13,000 to 15,000 clones, approximately 79% of them seen just once. Sample: ileal tissue. Source of these receptors: an adult with Crohn's disease. The CDR3 runs from the conserved cysteine through the conserved F or W. The D gene is left open where the match is weak. Clone size is shown for a subset of rows, as once, few, many or a class of expanded clone.

CASSLTSTEQYF,TGTGCCAGCAGCTTGACTAGCACCGAGCAGTACTTC,TRBJ2-7,TRBV7-2,TRBD2,.
CASSSPGDRNTEAFF,TGTGCCAGCAGCTCCCCGGGGGACCGGAACACTGAAGCTTTCTTT,TRBJ1-1,TRBV11-3,.,.
CASSEQGMGGNTIYF,TGTGCCAGCAGTGAACAGGGCATGGGAGGAAACACCATATATTTT,TRBJ1-3,TRBV6-1,.,.
CASSWTGAGSPLHF,TGTGCCAGCAGCTGGACAGGGGCAGGATCACCCCTCCACTTT,TRBJ1-6,TRBV6-5,TRBD1,.
CASSLVGGWSGYTF,TGTGCCAGCAGCTTAGTCGGGGGGTGGAGTGGCTACACCTTC,TRBJ1-2,TRBV11-2,.,.
CASSLGHGNEQFF,TGTGCCAGCAGCTTAGGCCACGGCAATGAGCAGTTCTTC,TRBJ2-1,TRBV7-2,.,.
CASSGASVYGYTF,TGTGCCAGCAGTGGGGCCTCTGTCTATGGCTACACCTTC,TRBJ1-2,TRBV6-1,.,.
CASSARQGTDEQYF,TGTGCCAGCAGTGCCCGACAGGGGACGGACGAGCAGTACTTC,TRBJ2-7,TRBV6-1,TRBD1,.
CASSIWGNYGYTF,TGTGCCAGTAGTATATGGGGCAACTATGGCTACACCTTC,TRBJ1-2,TRBV19,.,.
CASSFYNEQFF,TGCGCCAGCAGCTTTTACAATGAGCAGTTCTTC,TRBJ2-1,TRBV5-1,.,.
CAISEFDEQYF,TGTGCCATCAGTGAGTTCGACGAGCAGTACTTC,TRBJ2-7,TRBV10-3,.,.
CASSEAMRGPQETQYF,TGTGCCAGCAGTGAAGCGATGCGGGGACCCCAAGAGACCCAGTACTTC,TRBJ2-5,TRBV6-1,.,few
CASSLMGGGYANDEQFF,TGTGCCAGCAGCTTAATGGGGGGCGGGTACGCGAACGATGAGCAGTTCTTC,TRBJ2-1,TRBV5-4,.,.
CASSRAGQRNQPQHF,TGTGCCAGCAGTAGGGCAGGCCAACGGAATCAGCCCCAGCATTTT,TRBJ1-5,TRBV27,.,once
CASSPLTGAYGYTF,TGCGCCAGCAGCCCCCTTACAGGGGCCTATGGCTACACCTTC,TRBJ1-2,TRBV5-1,TRBD1,.
CASSLDRAPRNTIYF,TGTGCCAGTAGTTTGGACAGGGCCCCCAGAAACACCATATATTTT,TRBJ1-3,TRBV19,TRBD1,few
CASSVDPRGTGAGETQYF,TGTGCCAGCAGCGTAGACCCTAGAGGGACAGGGGCGGGGGAGACCCAGTACTTC,TRBJ2-5,TRBV9,TRBD1,.
CASSLGTGFYEQYF,TGTGCCAGCAGCTTAGGGACAGGGTTCTACGAGCAGTACTTC,TRBJ2-7,TRBV11-2,TRBD1,.
CAWSEGSNSPLHF,TGTGCCTGGAGTGAAGGGTCTAATTCACCCCTCCACTTT,TRBJ1-6,TRBV30,.,.
CASSYPDRGPGTEQYF,TGTGCCAGCAGTTACCCGGACAGGGGACCTGGTACCGAGCAGTACTTC,TRBJ2-7,TRBV6-6,TRBD1,few
CATSRESLRTYDYGYTF,TGTGCCACCAGCAGAGAGTCGCTTAGGACATACGACTATGGCTACACCTTC,TRBJ1-2,TRBV15,.,.
CASLASGGASYEQFF,TGTGCCAGCCTAGCTAGCGGGGGGGCCTCCTATGAGCAGTTCTTC,TRBJ2-1,TRBV10-3,TRBD2,.